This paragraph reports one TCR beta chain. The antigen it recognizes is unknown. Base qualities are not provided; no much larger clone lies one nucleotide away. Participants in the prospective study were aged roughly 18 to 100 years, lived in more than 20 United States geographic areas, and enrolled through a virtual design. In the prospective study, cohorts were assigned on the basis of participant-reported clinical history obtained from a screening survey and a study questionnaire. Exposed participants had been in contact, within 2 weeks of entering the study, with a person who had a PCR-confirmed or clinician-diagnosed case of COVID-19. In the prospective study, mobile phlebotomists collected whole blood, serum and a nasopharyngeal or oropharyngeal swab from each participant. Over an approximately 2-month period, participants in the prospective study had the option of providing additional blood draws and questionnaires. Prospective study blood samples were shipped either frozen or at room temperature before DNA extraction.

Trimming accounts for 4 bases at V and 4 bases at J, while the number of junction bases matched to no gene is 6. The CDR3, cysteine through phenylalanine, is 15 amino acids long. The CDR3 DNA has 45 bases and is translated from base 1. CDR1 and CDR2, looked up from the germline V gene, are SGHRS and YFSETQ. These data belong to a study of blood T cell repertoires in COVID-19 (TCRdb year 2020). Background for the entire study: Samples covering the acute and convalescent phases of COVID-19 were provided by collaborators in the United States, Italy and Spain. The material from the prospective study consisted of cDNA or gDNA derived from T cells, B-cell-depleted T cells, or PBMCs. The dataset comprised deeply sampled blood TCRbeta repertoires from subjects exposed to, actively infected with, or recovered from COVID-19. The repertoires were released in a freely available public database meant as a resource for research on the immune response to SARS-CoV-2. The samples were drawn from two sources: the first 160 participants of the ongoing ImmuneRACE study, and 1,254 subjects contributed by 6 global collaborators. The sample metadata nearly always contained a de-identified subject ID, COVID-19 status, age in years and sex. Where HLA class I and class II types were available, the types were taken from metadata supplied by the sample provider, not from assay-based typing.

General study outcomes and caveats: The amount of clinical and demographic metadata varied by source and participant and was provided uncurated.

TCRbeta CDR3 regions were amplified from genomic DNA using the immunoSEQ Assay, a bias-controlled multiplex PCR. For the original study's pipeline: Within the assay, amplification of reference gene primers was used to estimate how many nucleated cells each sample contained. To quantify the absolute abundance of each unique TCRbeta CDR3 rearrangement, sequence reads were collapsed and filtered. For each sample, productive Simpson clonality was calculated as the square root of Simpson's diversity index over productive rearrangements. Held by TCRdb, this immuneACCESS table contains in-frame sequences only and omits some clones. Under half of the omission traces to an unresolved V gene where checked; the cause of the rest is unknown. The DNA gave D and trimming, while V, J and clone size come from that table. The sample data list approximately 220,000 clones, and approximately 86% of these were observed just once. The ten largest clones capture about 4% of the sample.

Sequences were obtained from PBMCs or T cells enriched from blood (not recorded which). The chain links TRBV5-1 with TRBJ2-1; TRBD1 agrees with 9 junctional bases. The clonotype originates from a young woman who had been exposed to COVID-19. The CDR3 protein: CASSPQTGGYNEQFF. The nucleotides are TGCGCCAGCAGCCCGCAGACAGGGGGGTACAATGAGCAGTTCTTC.